These T cell receptor beta chains were read from a single sample in a study of T-cell memory formation after mild COVID-19. Using its own MiXCR run on the 5' RACE reads, TCRdb lists one record per CDR3 protein. Among around 450,000 distinct CDR3 sequences listed, 20% to 25% were seen once. Material: PBMCs or a T cell subset sorted from them (not recorded which). The receptors come from an adult woman who had mild COVID-19 (a few samples of this study predate the infection). Cell type and time point are not known. The CDR3 runs from the conserved cysteine through the conserved F or W. The size of a clone is reported for some rows only, either as once, few or many, or as a class for expanded clones.

v_call	clone_size	cdr3_aa
TRBV4-3	few	CASSQDLMGRLAGIDYNEQFF
TRBV20-1	few	CSALLAGGPYNEQFF
TRBV7-9	few	CASSLGFGQPSLTDTQYF
TRBV20-1	few	CSASDDRDLYGYTF
TRBV12-3/TRBV12-4	-	CASSLGAQGIYGYTF
TRBV3-1	few	CASSSGRQETQYF
TRBV4-1	-	CASSQEGPVGYTF
TRBV7-3	-	CASSSPDRGYEQFF
TRBV9	-	CASSETSVRGTSTDTQYF
TRBV19	-	CASGQDRGTEAFF
TRBV27	-	CASSLTGSTQYF
TRBV7-2	-	CASSARREETQYF
TRBV7-2	-	CASSLTGVQPQHF
TRBV29-1	-	CSVEGASGASTDTQYF
TRBV20-1	few	CSAYLGVETLVLEETQYF
TRBV11-2	-	CASSLDRTQRWQETQYF
TRBV7-8	few	CASSLGFGADTGELFF
TRBV7-8	few	CASSLVGRVQPQHF
TRBV19	-	CASRGQPQINEKLFF
TRBV6-5	-	CASAPPGAKGYGYTF
TRBV28	-	CASSFSNYNEQFF
TRBV3-1	many	CASSQDLIQGYRNEQYF
TRBV9	-	CASSAGAGLNEQFF
TRBV3-1	many	CASSRTSGVANTGELFF
TRBV4-1	few	CASSQLGLASAQETQYF
TRBV7-3	-	CASSLTGWEKETQYF
TRBV7-9	few	CASSLVTSGTDTQYF
TRBV5-1	-	CASSLVRTSIQDTQYF
TRBV27	few	CASGPSGIGPYEQYF
TRBV20-1	-	CSARVDRGPDTQYF
TRBV5-1	many	CASSLVAGGSYNEQFF
TRBV5-4	-	CASSLKEGKLFF
TRBV25-1	-	CASTLRGGQGAYEQYF
TRBV6-2/TRBV6-3	-	CASSYSIPTTNEQFF
TRBV9	few	CASSGMMGGPGRRETQYF